The 13 T cell receptor beta chains reported below all come from one sample, sequenced in a study of technical replicates of blood from several donors. The repertoire was sequenced with immunoSEQ multiplex PCR; TCRdb's copy has only in-frame clones and lacks some. The sample contains 55,000 to 75,000 clones, 80% to 95% of which appear only once. Sequencing input: PBMCs. The receptors originated from a human donor in good health. Some clones in this sample may be carry-over from other donors' samples.

This chain uses TRBV7-8 with TRBJ2-6; D ambiguous. CDR3 length: 17 amino acids. Per germline, CDR1 SGHVS and CDR2 FQNEAQ. V shed 3 bases and J shed 1 base, with 13 bases lying between them. In nucleotides, the CDR3 is TGTGCCAGCAGCTTGGGCCCCCTTAGGTCTGGGGCCAACGTCCTGACTTTC. Its translation: CASSLGPLRSGANVLTF.

The V and J genes are TRBV27 and TRBJ1-1; TRBD1 aligns across 7 bases. In germline, CDR1 is MNHEY, CDR2 SMNVEV (reference sequence). This CDR3 has 13 amino acids. CDR3 sequence: CAERQGWNTEAFF. The CDR3 nucleotides are TGTGCAGAGAGACAGGGCTGGAACACTGAAGCTTTCTTT.

V is TRBV18 and J is TRBJ2-2; unclear D gene. With 5 bases removed from V and 4 bases from J, the gap between germline ends came to 5 bases. Germline V gene data show CDR1 as KGHSH and CDR2 as LQKENI. The CDR3 consists of 12 residues. The CDR3: CASSTSTGELFF. CDR3 in DNA: TGTGCCAGCTCAACCAGCACCGGGGAGCTGTTTTTT. The full variable domain, with the rest looked up from reference TRBV18 and TRBJ2-2, is NAGVMQNPRHLVRRRGQEARLRCSPMKGHSHVYWYRQLPEEGLKFMVYLQKENIIDESGMPKERFSAEFPKEGPSILRIQQVVRGDSAAYFCASSTSTGELFFGEGSRLTVL.

The chain employs TRBV5-4 and TRBJ2-6; 13 bases match TRBD2. V shed 6 bases and J 1 base; nucleotides not matched to a gene: 4. Germline V gives CDR1 SGHNT, CDR2 YYREEE (reference sequence). This CDR3 is 17 amino acids long. CDR3 residues: CASKKTSGRSGANVLTF. CDR3 coding DNA: TGTGCCAGCAAAAAGACTAGCGGGAGGTCTGGGGCCAACGTCCTGACTTTC. Based on the CDR3 plus reference TRBV5-4 and TRBJ2-6, the full variable domain is ETGVTQSPTHLIKTRGQQVTLRCSSQSGHNTVSWYQQALGQGPQFIFQYYREEENGRGNFPPRFSGLQFPNYSSELNVNALELDDSALYLCASKKTSGRSGANVLTFGAGSRLTVL.

This rearrangement joins TRBV4-1 to TRBJ2-5, with D possibly TRBD2 on 7 matching bases. This CDR3 has 17 residues. V lost 2 bases to trimming and J lost 7 bases, with 23 bases between them. Germline CDR1 MGHRA, CDR2 YSYEKL. CDR3 sequence (DNA): TGCGCCAGCAGCCAAATTCAAGGGGGGGGTGACCCCGGGACCCAGTACTTC. Protein: CASSQIQGGGDPGTQYF.

This chain joins TRBV2 and TRBJ2-5; 7 nucleotides match TRBD2. Trimming at V came to 7 bases and at J to 3 bases, leaving 8 bases not matched to a gene. The CDR3 covers 14 residues. The germline gives CDR1 SNHLY, CDR2 FYNNEI. The CDR3 DNA sequence: TGTGCCAGCAAGAGATGGGACTATAAAGAGACCCAGTACTTC. As protein: CASKRWDYKETQYF.

The chain joins TRBV4-3 to TRBJ2-7; D possibly corresponds to TRBD2 (6 bases). The V and J ends lost 0 bases and 7 bases respectively, with 10 bases between them. The CDR3 contains 13 residues. Germline V gives CDR1 LGHNA, CDR2 YSLEER. CDR3 amino acids: CASSQDWLAEQYF. CDR3 in DNA: TGCGCCAGCAGCCAAGATTGGCTAGCGGAGCAGTACTTC.

The genes are TRBV9 and TRBJ2-5, with D possibly TRBD2 on 6 matching bases. V lost 0 bases and J 4 bases, leaving 10 bases between the germline ends. This CDR3 contains 14 residues. CDR1 and CDR2 (germline): SGDLS, YYNGEE. The CDR3 protein is CASSVEGGAETQYF. The CDR3 coding sequence is TGTGCCAGCAGCGTAGAAGGCGGGGCAGAGACCCAGTACTTC.

This clone was seen once. V and J are TRBV5-4 and TRBJ1-2; TRBD1 matches 9 bases. Per the germline V gene, CDR1 is SGHNT and CDR2 is YYREEE (reference sequence). V lost 4 bases, J lost 2 bases, and 3 bases stayed unmatched. CDR3 length equals 14 residues. The CDR3 DNA follows: TGTGCCAGCAGCAAAGGGACAGGGAACTATGGCTACACCTTC. This translates into CASSKGTGNYGYTF.

The rearrangement links TRBV4-3 to TRBJ2-4; possible D gene TRBD2, 6 bases. Germline-derived CDR1 and CDR2 are LGHNA and YSLEER. The CDR3 extends over 16 amino acids. The germline V and J ends were trimmed by 1 base and 1 base, with 11 bases remaining between them. The DNA of the CDR3 is TGCGCCAGCAGCCAAGCTCGGAGCGGGGCCAAAAACATTCAGTACTTC. This gives the protein CASSQARSGAKNIQYF.

The rearrangement joins TRBV4-2 to TRBJ2-2; 10 positions match TRBD2. Germline V CDR1 and CDR2: LGHNA, YNFKEQ. The CDR3 loop spans 18 amino acids. Trimming removed 4 bases from V and 7 bases from J; junction bases left unmatched: 15. Written as DNA, the CDR3 is TGTGCCAGCAGCCCTTCGGGGGGCCTAGCGGGAGCCGGCGGGGAGCTGTTTTTT. Its translation: CASSPSGGLAGAGGELFF.

This rearrangement joins TRBV7-3 to TRBJ2-1; a possible D gene is TRBD2 (7 bases). V dropped 5 bases and J dropped 7 bases, with 15 bases sitting between them. Per the germline V gene, CDR1 is SGHTA and CDR2 is FQGTGA. The CDR3 sequence is 14 residues long. CDR3 nucleotides: TGTGCCAGCAGCCCCGGGGGGCTGAGTAATGAGCAGTTCTTC. Protein product: CASSPGGLSNEQFF. Filled out from reference TRBV7-3 and TRBJ2-1, the complete variable domain reads GAGVSQTPSNKVTEKGKYVELRCDPISGHTALYWYRQSLGQGPEFLIYFQGTGAADDSGLPNDRFFAVRPEGSVSTLKIQRTERGDSAVYLCASSPGGLSNEQFFGPGTRLTVL.

V is TRBV5-1 and J is TRBJ2-7, with a possible D match to TRBD1 (6 bases). Trimming shortened V by 0 bases and J by 4 bases, and 14 bases separated the two germline ends. This CDR3 is 15 amino acids long. Germline loops: CDR1 SGHRS, CDR2 YFSETQ. The CDR3 sequence: CASSLVLGGRYEQYF. CDR3 nucleotide sequence: TGCGCCAGCAGCTTGGTGCTAGGGGGTAGGTACGAGCAGTACTTC.